The 7 T cell receptor beta chains given below trace back to one sample, sequenced in a study of Tregs in tolerant kidney transplant recipients. Related graft donors supplied nonmyeloablative bone marrow transplants, and mixed chimerism was transient. Only in-frame clones appear in the TCRdb table, and some are missing; sequencing was by immunoSEQ multiplex PCR. The listing contains 25,000 or so clones. Sequenced here: CD4+ T cells from blood (PBMCs), sampled 6 months after the transplant. These receptors were collected from a human patient who received a combined kidney and bone marrow transplant. Some T cells may be the graft donor's.

Note on this clone: The read terminates 3 residues ahead of where the CDR3 ends, so the germline J gene completes it. This chain links TRBV2 with TRBJ1-2, with D possibly being TRBD1 (5 bases). Germline assignment: CDR1 SNHLY and CDR2 FYNNEI. CDR3 length: 14 residues. V gave up 8 bases and J gave up 4 bases, with 17 bases separating them. The CDR3 loop is CASREEGWVYGYTF. CDR3 DNA (partial): TGTGCCAGCCGGGAGGAGGGGTGGGTCTATGGC.

Note on this clone: The missing CDR3 end, 3 residues past where the read stops, is filled in from the germline J gene. The rearrangement links TRBV6-4 to TRBJ2-7; no reliable D call. From germline, CDR1 is MRHNA and CDR2 SNTAGT. This CDR3 region has 14 residues. The ends were cut back, 3 bases at V and 2 bases at J, with 11 bases in the middle. This CDR3 is CASSEEYGTYEQYF. The CDR3 DNA, read in part, is TGTGCCAGCAGTGAAGAGTACGGTACCTACGAG.

About this clone itself: The CDR3 is cut off 3 residues early in the read; its end comes from the germline J gene. This chain joins TRBV19 and TRBJ2-6; D ambiguous. V was clipped by 6 bases and J by 0 bases, with 9 bases between them. The CDR3 runs 15 residues. Germline V gene lookup returns CDR1 LNHDA and CDR2 SQIVND (reference sequence). The CDR3: CASRHQSSGANVLTF. The part of the CDR3 DNA that was read is TGTGCCAGTAGGCATCAGAGCTCTGGGGCCAACGTC.

This clone is medium-sized (0.01 to 0.1%) by frequency. Read data end 3 residues before the CDR3 end; the end is taken from the germline J gene. The rearrangement joins TRBV2 to TRBJ1-1; D not certain. V lost 7 bases and J lost 6, with 9 bases in between. From germline, CDR1 is SNHLY and CDR2 FYNNEI. CDR3 size: 11 residues. The CDR3 DNA, read in part, is TGTGCCAGCACCCTTCGGGCTGAA. This encodes CASTLRAE. The whole CDR3 reads CASTLRAEAFF. The complete variable domain, with remaining parts taken from reference TRBV2 and TRBJ1-1, reads EPEVTQTPSHQVTQMGQEVILRCVPISNHLYFYWYRQILGQKVEFLVSFYNNEISEKSEIFDDQFSVERPDGSNFTLKIRSTKLEDSAMYFCASTLRAEAFFGQGTRLTVV.

Remarks on this clone: The sequence runs out 3 residues before the end of the CDR3; the remainder is reconstructed from the germline J gene. V usage is TRBV7-2 and J usage is TRBJ2-1; 7 bases are shared with TRBD1. Germline V lookup: CDR1 SGHTA, CDR2 FQGNSA. There are 14 residues in the CDR3. The V and J ends lost 4 bases and 6 bases, in that order; junction bases with no gene match: 6. The CDR3 here is CASSWDREGNEQFF. CDR3 DNA, as far as it was read: TGTGCCAGCAGCTGGGACAGAGAGGGCAATGAG. Filled out from reference TRBV7-2 and TRBJ2-1, the complete variable domain reads GAGVSQSPSNKVTEKGKDVELRCDPISGHTALYWYRQSLGQGLEFLIYFQGNSAPDKSGLPSDRFSAERTGGSVSTLTIQRTQQEDSAVYLCASSWDREGNEQFFGPGTRLTVL.

Points on this clone: The read terminates 3 residues ahead of where the CDR3 ends, so the germline J gene completes it. The chain combines TRBV20-1 with TRBJ2-2; TRBD2 aligns across 8 bases. In germline, CDR1 is DFQATT, CDR2 SNEGSKA (reference sequence). V lost 2 bases, J lost 5 bases, and 4 bases stayed unmatched. This CDR3 comprises 14 residues. CDR3 DNA (partial): TGCAGTGCTAGAAATGCGGGGGGAACCGGGGAG. This encodes CSARNAGGTGE. The whole CDR3 sequence reads CSARNAGGTGELFF.

A remark on this clone: The observed sequence ends 3 residues before the CDR3 terminus, with the missing tail filled in from the germline J gene. V gene TRBV6-2 or TRBV6-3 combines with J gene TRBJ2-5; 8 nucleotides align to TRBD1. The CDR3 covers 15 residues. CDR1 MNHEY and CDR2 SVGEGT come from the germline V gene. J was trimmed by 3 bases and V by 6 bases; bases with no gene match: 9. CDR3 DNA (partial): TGTGCCAGCAGCCACCCCATGACAGGGGAAGAGACC. It yields the protein CASSHPMTGEET. The whole CDR3 sequence is CASSHPMTGEETQYF.